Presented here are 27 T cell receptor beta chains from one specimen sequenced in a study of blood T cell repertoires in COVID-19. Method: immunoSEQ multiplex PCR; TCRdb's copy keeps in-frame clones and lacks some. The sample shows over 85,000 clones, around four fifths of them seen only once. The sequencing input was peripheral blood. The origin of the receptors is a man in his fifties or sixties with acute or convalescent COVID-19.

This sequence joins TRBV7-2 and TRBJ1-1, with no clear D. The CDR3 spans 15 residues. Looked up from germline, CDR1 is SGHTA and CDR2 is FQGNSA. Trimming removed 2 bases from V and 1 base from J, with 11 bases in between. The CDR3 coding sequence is TGTGCCAGCAGCTTATGGGGAGGGAAGAACACTGAAGCTTTCTTT. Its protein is CASSLWGGKNTEAFF.

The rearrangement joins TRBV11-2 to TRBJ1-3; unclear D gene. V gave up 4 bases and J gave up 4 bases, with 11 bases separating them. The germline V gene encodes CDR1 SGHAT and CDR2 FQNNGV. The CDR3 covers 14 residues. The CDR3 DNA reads TGTGCCAGCAGCTCAAGACTGGTAGGAAACACCATATATTTT. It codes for CASSSRLVGNTIYF. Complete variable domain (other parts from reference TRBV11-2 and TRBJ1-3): EAGVAQSPRYKIIEKRQSVAFWCNPISGHATLYWYQQILGQGPKLLIQFQNNGVVDDSQLPKDRFSAERLKGVDSTLKIQPAKLEDSAVYLCASSSRLVGNTIYFGEGSWLTVV.

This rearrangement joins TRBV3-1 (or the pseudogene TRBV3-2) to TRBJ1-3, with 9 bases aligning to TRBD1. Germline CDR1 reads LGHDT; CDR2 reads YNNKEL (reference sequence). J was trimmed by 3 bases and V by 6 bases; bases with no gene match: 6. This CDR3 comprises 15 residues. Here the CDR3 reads CASRHRGPSGNTIYF. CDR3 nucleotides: TGTGCCAGCAGACACAGGGGGCCAAGTGGAAACACCATATATTTT.

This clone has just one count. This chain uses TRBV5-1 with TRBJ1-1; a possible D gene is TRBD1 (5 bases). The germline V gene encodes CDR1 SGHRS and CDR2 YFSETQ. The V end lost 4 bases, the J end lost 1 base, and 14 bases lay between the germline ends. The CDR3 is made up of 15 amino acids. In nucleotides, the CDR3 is TGCGCCAGCAGCCAGGACGGACATTCGAACACTGAAGCTTTCTTT. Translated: CASSQDGHSNTEAFF.

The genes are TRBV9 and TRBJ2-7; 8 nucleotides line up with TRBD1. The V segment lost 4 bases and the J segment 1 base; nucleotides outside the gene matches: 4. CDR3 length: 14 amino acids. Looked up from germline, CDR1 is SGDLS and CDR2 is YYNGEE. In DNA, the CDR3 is TGTGCCAGCAGCAGCCGGGACAGGTCCTACGAGCAGTACTTC. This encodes CASSSRDRSYEQYF.

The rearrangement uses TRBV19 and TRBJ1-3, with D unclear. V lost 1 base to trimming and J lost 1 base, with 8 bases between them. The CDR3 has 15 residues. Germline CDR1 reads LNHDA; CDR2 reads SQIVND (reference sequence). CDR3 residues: CASSIAGQSGNTIYF. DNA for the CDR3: TGTGCCAGTAGTATAGCTGGCCAGTCTGGAAACACCATATATTTT. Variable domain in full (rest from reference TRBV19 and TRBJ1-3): DGGITQSPKYLFRKEGQNVTLSCEQNLNHDAMYWYRQDPGQGLRLIYYSQIVNDFQKGDIAEGYSVSREKKESFPLTVTSAQKNPTAFYLCASSIAGQSGNTIYFGEGSWLTVV.

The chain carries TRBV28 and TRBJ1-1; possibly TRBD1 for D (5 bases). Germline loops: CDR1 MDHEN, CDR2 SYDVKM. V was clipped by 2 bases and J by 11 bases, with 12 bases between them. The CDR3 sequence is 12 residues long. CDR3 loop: CASSLGALRAFF. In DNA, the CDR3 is TGTGCCAGCAGTTTAGGGGCTTTAAGGGCTTTCTTT.

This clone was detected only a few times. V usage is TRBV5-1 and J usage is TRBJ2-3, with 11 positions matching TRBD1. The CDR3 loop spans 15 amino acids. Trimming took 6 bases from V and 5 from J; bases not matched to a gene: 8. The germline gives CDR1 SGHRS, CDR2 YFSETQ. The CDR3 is CASNSGTGGIDTQYF. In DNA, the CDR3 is TGCGCCAGCAACTCCGGGACAGGGGGAATAGATACGCAGTATTTT.

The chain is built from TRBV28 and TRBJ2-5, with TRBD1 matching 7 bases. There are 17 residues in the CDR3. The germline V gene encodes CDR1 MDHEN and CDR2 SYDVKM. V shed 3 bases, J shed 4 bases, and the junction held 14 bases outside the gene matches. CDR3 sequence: CASSFPATTGLGETQYF. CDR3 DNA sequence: TGTGCCAGCAGTTTTCCCGCCACGACAGGGCTGGGAGAGACCCAGTACTTC.

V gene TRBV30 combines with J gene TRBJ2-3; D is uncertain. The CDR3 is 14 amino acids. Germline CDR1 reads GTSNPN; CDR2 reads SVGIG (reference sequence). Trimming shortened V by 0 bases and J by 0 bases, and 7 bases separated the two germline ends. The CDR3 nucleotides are TGTGCCTGGAGTGTAGTGGCTAGCACAGATACGCAGTATTTT. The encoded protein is CAWSVVASTDTQYF.

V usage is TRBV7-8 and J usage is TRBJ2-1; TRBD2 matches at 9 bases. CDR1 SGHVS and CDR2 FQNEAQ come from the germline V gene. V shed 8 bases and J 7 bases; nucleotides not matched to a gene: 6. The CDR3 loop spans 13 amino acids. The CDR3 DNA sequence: TGTGCCAGCGCTAGCGGGGCCCTGAATGAGCAGTTCTTC. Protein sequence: CASASGALNEQFF. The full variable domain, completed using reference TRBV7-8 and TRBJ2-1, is GAGVSQSPRYKVAKRGQDVALRCDPISGHVSLFWYQQALGQGPEFLTYFQNEAQLDKSGLPSDRFFAERPEGSVSTLKIQRTQQEDSAVYLCASASGALNEQFFGPGTRLTVL.

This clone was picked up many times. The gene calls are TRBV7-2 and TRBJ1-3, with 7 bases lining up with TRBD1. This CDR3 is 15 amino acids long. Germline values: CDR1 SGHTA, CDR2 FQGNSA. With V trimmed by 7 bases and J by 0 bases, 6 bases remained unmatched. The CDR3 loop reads CASTRSGGSGNTIYF. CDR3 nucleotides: TGTGCCAGCACCCGTTCAGGGGGCTCTGGAAACACCATATATTTT.

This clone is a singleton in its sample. CDR3 sequence (DNA): TGTGCCAGCAGTTACTGGGGAGGGGGAGGTGAAAAACTGTTTTTT. Translating it yields CASSYWGGGGEKLFF. The chain has TRBV6-5 and TRBJ1-4; a weak D match, TRBD1 (6 bases). The V end was cut by 1 base, the J end by 7 bases, with 13 bases between. Germline V CDR1 and CDR2: MNHEY, SVGAGI. The CDR3 spans 15 residues.

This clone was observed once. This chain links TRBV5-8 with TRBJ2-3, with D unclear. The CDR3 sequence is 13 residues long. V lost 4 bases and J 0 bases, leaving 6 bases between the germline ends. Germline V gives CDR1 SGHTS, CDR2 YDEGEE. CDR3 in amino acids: CASSVTSTDTQYF. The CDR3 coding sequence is TGTGCCAGCAGCGTGACAAGCACAGATACGCAGTATTTT.

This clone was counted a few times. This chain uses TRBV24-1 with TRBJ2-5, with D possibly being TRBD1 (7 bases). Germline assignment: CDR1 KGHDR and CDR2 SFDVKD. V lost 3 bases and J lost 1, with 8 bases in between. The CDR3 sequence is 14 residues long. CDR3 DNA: TGTGCCACCAGTGATCAGGGGGGCCAAGAGACCCAGTACTTC. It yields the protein CATSDQGGQETQYF.

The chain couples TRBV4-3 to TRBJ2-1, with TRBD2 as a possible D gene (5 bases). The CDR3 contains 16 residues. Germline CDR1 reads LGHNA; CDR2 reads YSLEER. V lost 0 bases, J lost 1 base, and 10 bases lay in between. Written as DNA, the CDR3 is TGCGCCAGCAGCCAAGAAAGTTCGGGGTCCTACAATGAGCAGTTCTTC. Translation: CASSQESSGSYNEQFF.

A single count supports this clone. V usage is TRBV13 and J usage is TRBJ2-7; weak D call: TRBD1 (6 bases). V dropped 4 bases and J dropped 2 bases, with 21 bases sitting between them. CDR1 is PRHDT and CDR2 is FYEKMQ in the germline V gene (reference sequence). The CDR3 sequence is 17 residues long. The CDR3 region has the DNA TGTGCCAGCAGCTCCCACCCGACAGGCGGAGAACCCTACGAGCAGTACTTC. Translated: CASSSHPTGGEPYEQYF. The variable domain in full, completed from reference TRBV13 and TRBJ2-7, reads AAGVIQSPRHLIKEKRETATLKCYPIPRHDTVYWYQQGPGQDPQFLISFYEKMQSDKGSIPDRFSAQQFSDYHSELNMSSLELGDSALYFCASSSHPTGGEPYEQYFGPGTRLTVT.

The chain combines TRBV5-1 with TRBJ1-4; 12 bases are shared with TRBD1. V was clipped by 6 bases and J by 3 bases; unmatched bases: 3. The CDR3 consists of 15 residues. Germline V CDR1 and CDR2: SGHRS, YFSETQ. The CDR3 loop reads CASKGQGASNEKLFF. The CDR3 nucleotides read TGCGCCAGCAAGGGACAGGGGGCTTCTAATGAAAAACTGTTTTTT.

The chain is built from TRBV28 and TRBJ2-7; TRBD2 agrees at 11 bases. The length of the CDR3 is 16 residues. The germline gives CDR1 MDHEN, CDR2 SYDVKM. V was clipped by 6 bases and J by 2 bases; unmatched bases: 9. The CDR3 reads CASRPAGTSGTYEQYF. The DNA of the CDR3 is TGTGCCAGCAGACCGGCCGGGACTAGCGGTACCTACGAGCAGTACTTC.

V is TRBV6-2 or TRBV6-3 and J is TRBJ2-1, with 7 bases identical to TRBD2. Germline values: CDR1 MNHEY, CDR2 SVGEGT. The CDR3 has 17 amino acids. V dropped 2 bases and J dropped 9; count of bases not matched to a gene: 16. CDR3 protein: CASSYPLRDYLLSEQFF. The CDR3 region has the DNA TGTGCCAGCAGTTACCCGCTCCGGGACTATTTATTAAGTGAGCAGTTCTTC.

The CDR3 bases are TGTGCCAGCAGGTCGGGGGGGGCTAACTATGGCTACACCTTC. Protein product: CASRSGGANYGYTF. The chain employs TRBV6-5 and TRBJ1-2; a possible D gene is TRBD1 (5 bases). Per germline, CDR1 MNHEY and CDR2 SVGAGI. Deletions cut 6 bases from V and 0 bases from J, with 11 bases between. This CDR3 is built from 14 residues.

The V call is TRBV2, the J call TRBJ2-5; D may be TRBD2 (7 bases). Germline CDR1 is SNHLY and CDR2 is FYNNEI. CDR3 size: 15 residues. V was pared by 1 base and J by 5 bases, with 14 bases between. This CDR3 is CASSEGPGGGETQYF. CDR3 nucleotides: TGTGCCAGCAGTGAAGGGCCGGGCGGGGGCGAGACCCAGTACTTC.

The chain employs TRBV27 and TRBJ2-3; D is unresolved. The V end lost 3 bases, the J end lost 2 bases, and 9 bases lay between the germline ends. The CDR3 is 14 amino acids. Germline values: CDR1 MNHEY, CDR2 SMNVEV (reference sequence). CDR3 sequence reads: CASSLGSTTDTQYF. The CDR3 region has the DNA TGTGCCAGCAGTTTGGGCTCAACCACAGATACGCAGTATTTT.

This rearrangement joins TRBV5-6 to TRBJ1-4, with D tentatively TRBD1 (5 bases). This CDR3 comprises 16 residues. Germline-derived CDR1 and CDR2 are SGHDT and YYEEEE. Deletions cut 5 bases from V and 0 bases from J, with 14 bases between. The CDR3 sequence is CASRSWGRATNEKLFF. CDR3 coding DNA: TGTGCCAGCAGGTCGTGGGGGAGGGCAACTAATGAAAAACTGTTTTTT.

The DNA for the CDR3 is TGTGCCAGCAGCTTAGTAGTCAGAGCTAGCCTGGGCGAGCAGTACTTC. As protein: CASSLVVRASLGEQYF. V is TRBV7-2 and J is TRBJ2-7; D is perhaps TRBD2 (5 bases). V was shortened by 1 base and J by 6 bases, with 19 bases between the two germline ends. Germline CDR1 and CDR2: SGHTA and FQGNSA. This CDR3 region has 16 residues.

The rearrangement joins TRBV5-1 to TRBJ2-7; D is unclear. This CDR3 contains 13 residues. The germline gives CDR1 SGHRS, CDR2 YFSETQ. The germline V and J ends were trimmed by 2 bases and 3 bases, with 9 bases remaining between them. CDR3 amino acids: CASSLAQDYEQYF. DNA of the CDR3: TGCGCCAGCAGCTTAGCTCAAGACTACGAGCAGTACTTC. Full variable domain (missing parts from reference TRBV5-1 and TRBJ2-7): KAGVTQTPRYLIKTRGQQVTLSCSPISGHRSVSWYQQTPGQGLQFLFEYFSETQRNKGNFPGRFSGRQFSNSRSEMNVSTLELGDSALYLCASSLAQDYEQYFGPGTRLTVT.

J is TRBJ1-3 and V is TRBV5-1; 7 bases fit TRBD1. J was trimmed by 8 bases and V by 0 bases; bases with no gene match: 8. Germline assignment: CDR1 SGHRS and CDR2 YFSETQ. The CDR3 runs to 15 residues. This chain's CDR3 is CASSLGQGSTDTIYF. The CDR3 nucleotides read TGCGCCAGCAGCTTGGGACAGGGATCTACGGACACCATATATTTT.